Each of the 9 T cell receptor beta chains below was sequenced from the same sample in a study of T cells after yellow fever vaccination. TCRdb independently ran MiXCR on the 5' RACE reads; one entry per CDR3 protein. This sample carries around 360,000 distinct CDR3 sequences, around a tenth of them seen once, and the ten largest clones take more than 15%. This material consisted of PBMCs, taken on the day of the first yellow fever vaccination. These receptors were collected from a young man who received the YFV17D yellow fever vaccine.

This clonotype was found a few times. This chain links TRBV14 with TRBJ2-3; 12 nucleotides line up with TRBD2. The V and J ends lost 2 bases and 3 bases, in that order; junction bases with no gene match: 6. From germline, CDR1 is SGHDN and CDR2 FVKESK. The CDR3 has 17 residues. The CDR3 loop reads CASSQPLAGGWTDTQYF. DNA for the CDR3: TGTGCCAGCAGCCAACCACTAGCGGGGGGATGGACAGATACGCAGTATTTT.

The chain couples TRBV5-6 to TRBJ1-1, with 7 bases matching TRBD1. The trim removed 4 bases at V and 11 bases at J, leaving 11 bases unmatched. Per the germline V gene, CDR1 is SGHDT and CDR2 is YYEEEE. The CDR3 spans 13 residues. This CDR3 is CASSPHQGGYAFF. CDR3 coding DNA: TGTGCCAGCAGCCCGCACCAAGGGGGCTACGCTTTCTTT. The complete variable domain, with remaining parts taken from reference TRBV5-6 and TRBJ1-1, reads DAGVTQSPTHLIKTRGQQVTLRCSPKSGHDTVSWYQQALGQGPQFIFQYYEEEERQRGNFPDRFSGHQFPNYSSELNVNALLLGDSALYLCASSPHQGGYAFFGQGTRLTVV.

The chain uses TRBV7-2 and TRBJ1-2; TRBD1 aligns across 7 bases. The length of the CDR3 is 13 residues. With 5 bases clipped from V and 6 bases from J, the junction kept 6 bases outside the gene matches. Germline V CDR1 and CDR2: SGHTA, FQGNSA. The chain's CDR3 is CASSQTGTDGYTF. The CDR3 coding sequence is TGTGCCAGCAGCCAAACGGGGACAGATGGCTACACCTTC.

This clonotype was seen a handful of times. The chain combines TRBV5-6 with TRBJ2-6, with TRBD1 identical over 7 bases. J gave up 0 bases and V 2 bases, and 8 bases lay outside the gene matches. Germline loops: CDR1 SGHDT, CDR2 YYEEEE. The CDR3 is made up of 18 amino acids. The CDR3 bases are TGTGCCAGCAGCTTCGGGACAGATTTGTACTCTGGGGCCAACGTCCTGACTTTC. Residues: CASSFGTDLYSGANVLTF.

This clonotype was seen at least ten times. The chain has TRBV4-2 and TRBJ2-5, with 11 bases that match TRBD2. In germline, CDR1 is LGHNA, CDR2 YNFKEQ. The CDR3 extends over 14 amino acids. Trimming at V came to 1 base and at J to 5 bases, leaving 0 bases not matched to a gene. CDR3 nucleotide sequence: TGTGCCAGCAGCCAAGGACTAGCGGGGGAGACCCAGTACTTC. This encodes CASSQGLAGETQYF.

The rearrangement uses TRBV24-1 and TRBJ2-3; 7 bases are shared with TRBD1. Trimming at V came to 0 bases and at J to 0 bases, leaving 2 bases not matched to a gene. Germline V gene data show CDR1 as KGHDR and CDR2 as SFDVKD. The CDR3 is made up of 16 amino acids. CDR3 residues: CATSDLTGESTDTQYF. The CDR3 DNA sequence: TGTGCCACCAGTGATTTGACAGGGGAAAGCACAGATACGCAGTATTTT.

This clonotype was detected ten times or more. The V and J genes are TRBV5-1 and TRBJ2-7, with D unclear. The CDR3 has 14 residues. The germline V gene encodes CDR1 SGHRS and CDR2 YFSETQ. V shed 4 bases and J shed 4 bases, with 15 bases lying between them. In DNA form, the CDR3 reads TGCGCCAGCAGCCAGAAGGCAGGATTATACGAGCAGTACTTC. Translating gives CASSQKAGLYEQYF. Complete variable domain (other parts from reference TRBV5-1 and TRBJ2-7): KAGVTQTPRYLIKTRGQQVTLSCSPISGHRSVSWYQQTPGQGLQFLFEYFSETQRNKGNFPGRFSGRQFSNSRSEMNVSTLELGDSALYLCASSQKAGLYEQYFGPGTRLTVT.

This clonotype appeared many times. The J gene is TRBJ2-7, the V gene TRBV29-1, with 8 positions matching TRBD2. After removal of 6 bases from V and 6 bases from J, the junction contained 4 bases not matched to a gene. This CDR3 has 11 residues. The germline V gene has CDR1 SQVTM and CDR2 ANQGSEA. The CDR3 region is CSVQRGSEQYF. The CDR3 DNA reads TGCAGCGTCCAGCGGGGGAGCGAGCAGTACTTC.

This chain uses TRBV11-2 with TRBJ2-3; D perhaps matches TRBD2 (5 bases). Germline V gene sequence: CDR1 SGHAT, CDR2 FQNNGV. The CDR3 sequence is 15 residues long. Trimming left V 3 bases short and J 1 base short, with 11 bases between. CDR3 sequence reads: CASSFQMRGTDTQYF. In DNA, the CDR3 is TGTGCCAGCAGCTTTCAGATGCGGGGCACAGATACGCAGTATTTT.